The source of this T cell receptor (beta chain) is a study of blood T cell repertoires in COVID-19. In the study overall: Samples taken during acute and convalescent COVID-19 were collected in the United States, Italy and Spain. T cells, B-cell-depleted T cells, or PBMCs provided the cDNA or gDNA that served as material.

A Seattle source enrolled patients during active infection and followed them longitudinally. The CDR3 runs to 10 residues. Germline-derived CDR1 and CDR2 are KGHDR and SFDVKD. V was trimmed by 9 bases and J by 8 bases, leaving 6 bases between them. Clones were read by immunoSEQ multiplex PCR, and TCRdb kept only the in-frame ones, dropping some. The repertoire holds around 150,000 clones, with 82% as singletons. This receptor was taken from a woman in her forties with COVID-19, enrolled during active disease. V is TRBV24-1 and J is TRBJ1-4, with D possibly being TRBD1 (5 bases). The sequencing sample was made of peripheral blood. This chain's CDR3 is CATGAEKLFF. The CDR3 DNA reads TGTGCCACCGGGGCAGAAAAACTGTTTTTT.